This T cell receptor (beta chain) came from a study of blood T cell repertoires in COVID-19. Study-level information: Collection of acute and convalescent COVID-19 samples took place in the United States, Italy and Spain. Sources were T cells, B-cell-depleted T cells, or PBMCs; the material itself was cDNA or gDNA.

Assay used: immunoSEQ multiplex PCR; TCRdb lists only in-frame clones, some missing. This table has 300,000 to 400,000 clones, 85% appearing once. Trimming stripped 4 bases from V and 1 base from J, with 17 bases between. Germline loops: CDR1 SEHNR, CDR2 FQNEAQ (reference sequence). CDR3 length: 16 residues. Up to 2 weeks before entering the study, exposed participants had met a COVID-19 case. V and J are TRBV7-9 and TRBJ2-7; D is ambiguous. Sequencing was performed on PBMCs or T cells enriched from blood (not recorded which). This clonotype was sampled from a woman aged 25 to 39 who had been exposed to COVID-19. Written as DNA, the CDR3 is TGTGCCAGCAGCTCGACTTCCGGGTCTTTATCCTACGAGCAGTACTTC. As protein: CASSSTSGSLSYEQYF.